This TCR beta chain is drawn from a study of blood T cells in healthy people across ages. Overall study: Template switching captured about one barcoded beta molecule per two T cells.

Notes on this clonotype: The antigen remains undetermined.

Overall study findings and caveats: Higher diversity and more naive CD4+ cells were features of long-lived donors, compared to aged donors. Age showed a roughly linear inverse relationship with TCR beta diversity per million T cells.

V was clipped by 9 bases and J by 8 bases; unmatched bases: 5. The CDR3 is made up of 11 amino acids. Each sample used at least 6 million PBMCs. Using a J-beta primer mix together with a sample-barcoded 5' primer, a second PCR was run for roughly 6 to 12 cycles. From the 5' RACE reads, TCRdb called clonotypes with MiXCR, one entry per CDR3 protein. The repertoire consists of some 750,000 distinct CDR3 sequences, with approximately 22% occurring once and the leading ten covering roughly 22%. The source material was blood. The V and J genes are TRBV12-3 or TRBV12-4 and TRBJ1-1, with 8 bases aligning to TRBD1. The sequence came from a man between 70 and 80 years old in good health. The chain's CDR3 is CASGTGDEAFF. Written as DNA, the CDR3 is TGTGCCAGTGGGACAGGCGACGAAGCTTTCTTT.